This TCR beta chain emerged from a study of cytomegalovirus exposure and HLA in healthy donors. Study-wide points: Presence/absence analyses assumed roughly uniform sequencing depth across donors, which may not hold. Later analysis identified about 15,000 TCR beta sequences associated with HLA alleles, using a false discovery rate threshold of 0.05.

Amplification used 60 Vbeta primers and 13 Jbeta primers. The protocol was immunoSEQ multiplex PCR, while the TCRdb copy is restricted to in-frame clones and leaves out a portion. The sample holds about 64,000 clones; more than 60% are singletons and the top ten take 14%. This clone came up once. Its antigen is not known. CDR1 MNHEY and CDR2 SMNVEV come from the germline V gene (reference sequence). The CDR3 has 15 amino acids. V lost 6 bases and J 4 bases, leaving 15 bases between the germline ends. Sequenced input: PBMCs. The gene calls are TRBV27 and TRBJ1-4; D call uncertain. This clonotype was sampled from a male donor in good health and CMV-seropositive. This CDR3 reads CASSRGATGNEKLFF. CDR3 DNA sequence: TGTGCCAGCAGCCGAGGAGCTACCGGTAATGAAAAACTGTTTTTT.